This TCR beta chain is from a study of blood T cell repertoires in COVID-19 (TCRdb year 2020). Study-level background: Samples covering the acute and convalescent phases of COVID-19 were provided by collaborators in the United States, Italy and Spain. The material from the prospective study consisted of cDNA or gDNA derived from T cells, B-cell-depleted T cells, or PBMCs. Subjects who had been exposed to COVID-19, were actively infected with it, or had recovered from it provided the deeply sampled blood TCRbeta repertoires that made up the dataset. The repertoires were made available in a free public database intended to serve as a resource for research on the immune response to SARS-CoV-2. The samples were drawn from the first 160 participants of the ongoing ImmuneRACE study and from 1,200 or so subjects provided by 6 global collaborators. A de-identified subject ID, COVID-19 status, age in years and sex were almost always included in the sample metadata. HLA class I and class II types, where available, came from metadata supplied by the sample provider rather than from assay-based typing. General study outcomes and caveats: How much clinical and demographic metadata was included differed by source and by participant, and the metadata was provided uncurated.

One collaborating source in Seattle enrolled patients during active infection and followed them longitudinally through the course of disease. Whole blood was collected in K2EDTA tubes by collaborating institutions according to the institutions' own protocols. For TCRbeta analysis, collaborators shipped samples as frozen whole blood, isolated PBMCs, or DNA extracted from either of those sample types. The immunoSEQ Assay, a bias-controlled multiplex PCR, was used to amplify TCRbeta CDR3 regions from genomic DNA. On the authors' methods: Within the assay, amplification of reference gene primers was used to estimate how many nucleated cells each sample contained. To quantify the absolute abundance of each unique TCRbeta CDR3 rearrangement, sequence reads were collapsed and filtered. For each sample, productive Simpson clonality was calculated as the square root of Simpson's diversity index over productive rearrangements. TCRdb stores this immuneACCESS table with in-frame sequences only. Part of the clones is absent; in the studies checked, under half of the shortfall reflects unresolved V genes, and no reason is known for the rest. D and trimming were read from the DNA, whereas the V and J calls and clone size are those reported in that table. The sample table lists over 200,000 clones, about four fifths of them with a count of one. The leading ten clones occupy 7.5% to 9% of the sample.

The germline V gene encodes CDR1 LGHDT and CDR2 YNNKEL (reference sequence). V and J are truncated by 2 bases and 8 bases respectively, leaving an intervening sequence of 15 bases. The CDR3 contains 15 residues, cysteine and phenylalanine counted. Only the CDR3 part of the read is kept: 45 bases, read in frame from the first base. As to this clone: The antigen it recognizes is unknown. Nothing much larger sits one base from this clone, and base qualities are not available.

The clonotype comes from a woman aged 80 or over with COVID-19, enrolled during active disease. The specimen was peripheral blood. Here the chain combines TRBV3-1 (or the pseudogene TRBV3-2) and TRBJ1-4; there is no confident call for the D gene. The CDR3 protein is CASSQLVGMREKLFF. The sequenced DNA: TGTGCCAGCAGCCAATTGGTTGGAATGAGGGAAAAACTGTTTTTT.